What follows are 17 T cell receptor beta chains derived from one specimen sequenced in a study of CD8+ T cells in alopecia areata. Extraction of RNA preceded its reverse transcription into cDNA, which served as the sequencing template. Sequenced by immunoSEQ multiplex PCR; TCRdb stores in-frame clones only, minus some. The sample has fewer than 200,000 clones, 59% seen once. The input for sequencing was CD4+ T cells sorted from blood, taken at week 0. Source of these receptors: a human donor with alopecia areata.

This clone has more than one count but fewer than ten. The V gene is TRBV9, the J gene TRBJ2-7, with TRBD1 matching 11 bases. V lost 3 bases, J lost 3 bases, and 8 bases stayed unmatched. The germline V gene encodes CDR1 SGDLS and CDR2 YYNGEE. The CDR3 has 16 residues. CDR3 coding DNA: TGTGCCAGCAGCGCTGGGCCGGGACAGGGGGGCTACGAGCAGTACTTC. Translating gives CASSAGPGQGGYEQYF.

In its sample, this clone was seen a few times. This sample includes further DNA sequences coding for the same CDR3. The chain joins TRBV29-1 to TRBJ2-5; D remains ambiguous. The V and J ends lost 4 bases and 2 bases respectively, with 2 bases between them. The CDR3 consists of 10 residues. Germline V lookup: CDR1 SQVTM, CDR2 ANQGSEA. CDR3 sequence (DNA): TGCAGCGTTGGGCAAGAGACCCAGTACTTC. Translated, it gives CSVGQETQYF.

Worth noting for this clone: Relative to the germline gene, one junction end is altered; a read error may explain this. The chain has TRBV4-1 and TRBJ1-6; 7 nucleotides match TRBD1. Germline values: CDR1 MGHRA, CDR2 YSYEKL. This CDR3 contains 16 residues. CDR3 nucleotides: TGCGCCAGCAGACAAGGACAGGAAGAGTATAATTCACCCCTCCACTTT. This codes for CASRQGQEEYNSPLHF.

This clone was seen a few times. The chain recombines TRBV7-3 with TRBJ2-3; 11 nucleotides agree with TRBD1. CDR1 is SGHTA and CDR2 is FQGTGA in the germline V gene. CDR3 length: 14 residues. V lost 5 bases and J lost 5; bases outside the gene matches: 3. CDR3 loop: CASSRTGGRDTQYF. DNA of the CDR3: TGTGCCAGCAGCCGGACAGGGGGCAGAGATACGCAGTATTTT. The complete variable domain, with remaining parts taken from reference TRBV7-3 and TRBJ2-3, reads GAGVSQTPSNKVTEKGKYVELRCDPISGHTALYWYRQSLGQGPEFLIYFQGTGAADDSGLPNDRFFAVRPEGSVSTLKIQRTERGDSAVYLCASSRTGGRDTQYFGPGTRLTVL.

This clone was observed a few times. This chain links TRBV9 with TRBJ2-3; 10 positions match TRBD2. The germline CDR1 and CDR2 sequences are SGDLS and YYNGEE. This CDR3 comprises 16 residues. V was pared by 2 bases and J by 3 bases, with 6 bases of the junction left unmatched. The CDR3 nucleotides are TGTGCCAGCAGCGTCCGGCTAGCGGGGGCTACAGATACGCAGTATTTT. Translation: CASSVRLAGATDTQYF. The variable domain in full, completed from reference TRBV9 and TRBJ2-3, reads DSGVTQTPKHLITATGQRVTLRCSPRSGDLSVYWYQQSLDQGLQFLIQYYNGEERAKGNILERFSAQQFPDLHSELNLSSLELGDSALYFCASSVRLAGATDTQYFGPGTRLTVL.

The J gene is TRBJ2-5, the V gene TRBV6-6, with D possibly matching TRBD2 (5 bases). Germline V gene data show CDR1 as MNHNY and CDR2 as SVGAGI (reference sequence). The V gene lost 1 base and the J gene lost 2 bases, with 5 bases spanning the gap. CDR3 length: 13 residues. CDR3 protein: CASSYWEQETQYF. The CDR3 DNA reads as TGTGCCAGCAGTTACTGGGAGCAAGAGACCCAGTACTTC.

This clone was found a few times. This chain joins TRBV2 and TRBJ2-4; no definite D call. The CDR3 sequence is 14 residues long. CDR1 is SNHLY and CDR2 is FYNNEI in the germline V gene. The V end was cut by 1 base, the J end by 4 bases, with 8 bases between. CDR3 in amino acids: CASSEDGPKNIQYF. The CDR3 nucleotides are TGTGCCAGCAGTGAAGATGGCCCGAAAAACATTCAGTACTTC. The full variable domain, with the rest looked up from reference TRBV2 and TRBJ2-4, is EPEVTQTPSHQVTQMGQEVILRCVPISNHLYFYWYRQILGQKVEFLVSFYNNEISEKSEIFDDQFSVERPDGSNFTLKIRSTKLEDSAMYFCASSEDGPKNIQYFGAGTRLSVL.

Written as DNA, the CDR3 is TGTGCCAGCAGCAAAGCCGGCGGGGGACTCTACGAGCAGTACTTC. It is translated as CASSKAGGGLYEQYF. The rearrangement uses TRBV7-9 and TRBJ2-7, with 7 bases that match TRBD2. V shed 5 bases and J 3 bases; nucleotides not matched to a gene: 10. The germline V gene encodes CDR1 SEHNR and CDR2 FQNEAQ (reference sequence). The length of the CDR3 is 15 residues.

This clone has just a few counts. The CDR3 DNA reads as TGCGCCAGCAGCGGGCAGATATGGGACGGAAGGAACACTGAAGCTTTCTTT. It translates to CASSGQIWDGRNTEAFF. The chain combines TRBV5-1 with TRBJ1-1, with a possible D match to TRBD1 (5 bases). V lost 4 bases and J 1 base, leaving 20 bases between the germline ends. Germline CDR1 SGHRS, CDR2 YFSETQ. The CDR3 contains 17 residues.

The gene calls are TRBV18 and TRBJ1-2; TRBD1 agrees at 7 bases. The junction had 8 bases not matched to a gene; V was cut back by 3 bases and J by 10 bases. The CDR3 contains 13 residues. Germline-derived CDR1 and CDR2 are KGHSH and LQKENI. The CDR3 coding sequence is TGTGCCAGCTCACCCGATCTAACAGGGGCCTACACCTTC. It translates to CASSPDLTGAYTF.

The chain joins TRBV29-1 to TRBJ2-5; no clear D. V lost 7 bases and J 5 bases, leaving 14 bases between the germline ends. The V gene's germline CDR1 is SQVTM and CDR2 ANQGSEA. This CDR3 spans 12 amino acids. The CDR3 protein is CSARRHGETQYF. The CDR3 DNA reads TGCAGCGCCCGGCGGCACGGGGAGACCCAGTACTTC.

The chain employs TRBV25-1 and TRBJ1-5; D gene ambiguous. V was shortened by 1 base and J by 3 bases, with 7 bases between the two germline ends. The CDR3 sequence is 14 residues long. CDR1 is MGHDK, CDR2 SYGVNS, per germline. CDR3 sequence: CASSESGNNQPQHF. The CDR3 bases are TGTGCCAGCAGTGAATCTGGGAACAATCAGCCCCAGCATTTT.

This chain uses TRBV5-6 with TRBJ1-1; D uncertain. The CDR3 extends over 14 amino acids. V lost 4 bases and J lost 1, with 11 bases in between. The V gene's germline CDR1 is SGHDT and CDR2 YYEEEE. The DNA of the CDR3 is TGTGCCAGCAGCCAATTTAACTGGAACACTGAAGCTTTCTTT. The encoded protein is CASSQFNWNTEAFF.

The V gene is TRBV25-1, the J gene TRBJ2-1; no clear D gene. The CDR3 runs to 15 residues. V gave up 2 bases and J gave up 0 bases, with 8 bases separating them. The germline V gene encodes CDR1 MGHDK and CDR2 SYGVNS. The DNA for the CDR3 is TGTGCCAGCAGTGAAGGGGTTCCCTCCTACAATGAGCAGTTCTTC. Translating gives CASSEGVPSYNEQFF.

The chain links TRBV7-2 to TRBJ2-2; maybe TRBD2 (5 bases). CDR1 is SGHTA and CDR2 is FQGNSA in the germline V gene. This CDR3 has 13 amino acids. With 2 bases removed from V and 6 bases from J, the gap between germline ends came to 7 bases. For the CDR3, the DNA is TGTGCCAGCAGCTTATGGCGGGCCGGGGAGCTGTTTTTT. This gives the protein CASSLWRAGELFF.

A single count supports this clone. The chain combines TRBV7-2 with TRBJ2-7; D is unclear. Germline loops: CDR1 SGHTA, CDR2 FQGNSA. This CDR3 is built from 14 residues. Trimming cost V 5 bases and J 2 bases, with 13 bases left between them. The CDR3, as DNA: TGTGCCAGCAGCGCTCGACTGGGAACCTACGAGCAGTACTTC. This encodes CASSARLGTYEQYF.

The V gene is TRBV4-2, the J gene TRBJ2-1; TRBD2 might be the D (7 bases). Looked up from germline, CDR1 is LGHNA and CDR2 is YNFKEQ. Deletions cut 1 base from V and 7 bases from J, with 11 bases between. This CDR3 spans 14 amino acids. The CDR3 reads CASSQGGGGNEQFF. The CDR3 nucleotides are TGTGCCAGCAGCCAAGGGGGAGGGGGTAATGAGCAGTTCTTC.